This T cell receptor beta chain emerged from a study of blood T cells in healthy people across ages. The CDR3 loop spans 17 amino acids. Germline V CDR1 and CDR2: MDHEN, SYDVKM. The V segment lost 4 bases and the J segment 2 bases; nucleotides outside the gene matches: 13. A J-beta primer mix and a sample-barcoded 5' primer were used in a second PCR of about 7 to 12 cycles. With 12 random nucleotides, a template-switch adaptor tagged each individual cDNA molecule. TCRdb fed the 5' RACE reads into MiXCR, producing one record per CDR3 protein. The sample has fewer than 800,000 distinct CDR3 sequences; approximately 25% are singletons. This sample also belongs to another study, concerning T cells of mothers and their children. That work adds: At a rate of approximately 1.5 ug per 15 ul, cDNA synthesis received all of the extracted RNA.

The TCR comes from a boy between 10 and 17 years old in good health. Sequencing was carried out using blood. V gene TRBV28 combines with J gene TRBJ2-5, with TRBD1 matching 7 bases. The DNA of the CDR3 is TGTGCCAGCAGTTCCCCCTCCGGGACAGCGGAACAAGAGACCCAGTACTTC. Translating it yields CASSSPSGTAEQETQYF.